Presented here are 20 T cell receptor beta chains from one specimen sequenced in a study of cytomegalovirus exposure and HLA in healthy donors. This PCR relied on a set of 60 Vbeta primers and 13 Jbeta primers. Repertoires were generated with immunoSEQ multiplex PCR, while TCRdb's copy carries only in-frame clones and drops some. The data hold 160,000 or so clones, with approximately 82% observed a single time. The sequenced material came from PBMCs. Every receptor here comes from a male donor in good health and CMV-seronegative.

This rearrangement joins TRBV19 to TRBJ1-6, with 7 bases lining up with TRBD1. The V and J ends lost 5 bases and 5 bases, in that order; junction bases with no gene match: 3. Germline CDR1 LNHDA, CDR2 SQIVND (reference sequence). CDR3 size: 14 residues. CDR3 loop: CASSHRGNNSPLHF. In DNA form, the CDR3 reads TGTGCCAGTAGTCACAGGGGAAATAATTCACCCCTCCACTTT.

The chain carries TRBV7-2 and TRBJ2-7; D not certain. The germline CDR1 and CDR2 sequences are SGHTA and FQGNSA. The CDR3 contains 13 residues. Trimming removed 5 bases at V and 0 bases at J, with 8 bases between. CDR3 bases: TGTGCCAGCAGCCCAGGATTCTCCTACGAGCAGTACTTC. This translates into CASSPGFSYEQYF.

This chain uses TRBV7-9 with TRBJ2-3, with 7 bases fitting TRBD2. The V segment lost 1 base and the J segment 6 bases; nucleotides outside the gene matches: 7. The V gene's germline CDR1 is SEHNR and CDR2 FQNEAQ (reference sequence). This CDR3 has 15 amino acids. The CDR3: CASSLGLAALDTQYF. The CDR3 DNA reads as TGTGCCAGCAGCTTAGGGCTAGCGGCTCTGGATACGCAGTATTTT.

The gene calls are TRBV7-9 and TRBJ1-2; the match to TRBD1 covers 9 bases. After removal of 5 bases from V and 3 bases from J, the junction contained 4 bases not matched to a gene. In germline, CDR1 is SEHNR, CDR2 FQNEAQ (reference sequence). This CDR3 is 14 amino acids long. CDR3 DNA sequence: TGTGCCAGCAGCGGGGACAGGGTGGACTATGGCTACACCTTC. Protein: CASSGDRVDYGYTF.

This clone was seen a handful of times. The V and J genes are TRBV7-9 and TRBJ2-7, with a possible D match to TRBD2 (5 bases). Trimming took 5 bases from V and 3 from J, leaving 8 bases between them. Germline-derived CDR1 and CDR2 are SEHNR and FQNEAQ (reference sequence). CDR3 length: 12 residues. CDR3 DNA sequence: TGTGCCAGCAGCAGAGACTACTACGAGCAGTACTTC. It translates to CASSRDYYEQYF.

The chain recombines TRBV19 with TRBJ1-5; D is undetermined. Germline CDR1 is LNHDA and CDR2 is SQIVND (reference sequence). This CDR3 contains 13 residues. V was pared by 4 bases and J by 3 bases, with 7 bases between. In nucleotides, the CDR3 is TGTGCCAGTAGTAGTCAGGACAATCAGCCCCAGCATTTT. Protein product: CASSSQDNQPQHF.

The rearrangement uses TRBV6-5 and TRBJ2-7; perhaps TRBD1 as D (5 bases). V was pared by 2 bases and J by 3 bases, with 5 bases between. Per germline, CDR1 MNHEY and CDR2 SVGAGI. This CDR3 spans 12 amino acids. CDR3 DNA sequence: TGTGCCAGCAGTTACAGGGGCTACGAGCAGTACTTC. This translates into CASSYRGYEQYF.

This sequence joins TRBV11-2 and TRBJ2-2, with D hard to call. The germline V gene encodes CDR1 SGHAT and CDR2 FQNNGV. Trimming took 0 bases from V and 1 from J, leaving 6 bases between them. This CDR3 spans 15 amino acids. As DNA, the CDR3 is TGTGCCAGCAGCTTAGATCTTGTGAACACCGGGGAGCTGTTTTTT. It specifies CASSLDLVNTGELFF.

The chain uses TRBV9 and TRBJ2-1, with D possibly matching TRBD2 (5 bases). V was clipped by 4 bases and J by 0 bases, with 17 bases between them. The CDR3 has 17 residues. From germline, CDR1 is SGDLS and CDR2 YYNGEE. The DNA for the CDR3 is TGTGCCAGCAGCATCAACATCCTAGCCAGCTCCTACAATGAGCAGTTCTTC. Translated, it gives CASSINILASSYNEQFF.

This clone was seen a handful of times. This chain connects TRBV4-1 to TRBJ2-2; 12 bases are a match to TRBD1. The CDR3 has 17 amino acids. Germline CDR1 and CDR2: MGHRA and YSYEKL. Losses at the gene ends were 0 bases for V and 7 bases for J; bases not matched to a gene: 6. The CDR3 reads CASSQESGQGAGGELFF. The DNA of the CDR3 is TGCGCCAGCAGCCAAGAGTCGGGACAGGGGGCCGGCGGGGAGCTGTTTTTT.

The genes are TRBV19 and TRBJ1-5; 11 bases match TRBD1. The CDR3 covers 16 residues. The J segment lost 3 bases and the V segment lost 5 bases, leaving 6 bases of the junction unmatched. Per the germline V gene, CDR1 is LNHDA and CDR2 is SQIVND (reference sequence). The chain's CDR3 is CASSHRTGGDNQPQHF. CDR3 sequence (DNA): TGTGCCAGTAGTCACCGGACAGGGGGCGACAATCAGCCCCAGCATTTT.

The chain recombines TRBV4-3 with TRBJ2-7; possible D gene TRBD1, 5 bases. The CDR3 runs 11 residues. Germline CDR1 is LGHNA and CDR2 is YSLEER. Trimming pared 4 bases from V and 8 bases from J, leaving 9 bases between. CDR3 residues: CASSLGAQQYF. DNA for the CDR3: TGCGCCAGCAGCCTTGGGGCACAGCAGTACTTC.

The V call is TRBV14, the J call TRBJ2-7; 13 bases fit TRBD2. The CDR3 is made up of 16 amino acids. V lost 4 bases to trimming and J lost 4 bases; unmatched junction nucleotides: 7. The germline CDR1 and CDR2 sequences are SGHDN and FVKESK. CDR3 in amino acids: CASSRGLAGKRYEQYF. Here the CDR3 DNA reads TGTGCCAGCAGCCGGGGACTAGCGGGAAAACGGTACGAGCAGTACTTC.

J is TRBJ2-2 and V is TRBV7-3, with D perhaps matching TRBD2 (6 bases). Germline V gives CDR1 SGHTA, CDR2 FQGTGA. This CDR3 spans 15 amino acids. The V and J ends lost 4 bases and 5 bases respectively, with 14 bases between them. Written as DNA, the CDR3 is TGTGCCAGCAGCTCGTCCGCCGGGAGTACCGGGGAGCTGTTTTTT. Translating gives CASSSSAGSTGELFF.

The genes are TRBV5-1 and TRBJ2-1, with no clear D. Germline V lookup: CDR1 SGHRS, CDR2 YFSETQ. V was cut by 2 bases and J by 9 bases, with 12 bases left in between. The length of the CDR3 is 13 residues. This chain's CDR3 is CASSLSHRSEQFF. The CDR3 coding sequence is TGCGCCAGCAGCTTAAGCCATAGGAGTGAGCAGTTCTTC.

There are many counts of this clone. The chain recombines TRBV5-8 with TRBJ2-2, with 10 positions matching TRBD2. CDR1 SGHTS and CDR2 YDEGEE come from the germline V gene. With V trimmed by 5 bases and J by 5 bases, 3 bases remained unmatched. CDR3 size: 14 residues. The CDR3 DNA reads TGTGCCAGCAGTCTAGCGGGAGAGACCGGGGAGCTGTTTTTT. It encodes CASSLAGETGELFF.

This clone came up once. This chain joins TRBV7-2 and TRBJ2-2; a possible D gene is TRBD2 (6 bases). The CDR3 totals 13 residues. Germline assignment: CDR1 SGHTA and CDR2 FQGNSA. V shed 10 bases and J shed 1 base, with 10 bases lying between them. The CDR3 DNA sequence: TGTGCCATCGGGACTGTGAACACCGGGGAGCTGTTTTTT. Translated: CAIGTVNTGELFF.

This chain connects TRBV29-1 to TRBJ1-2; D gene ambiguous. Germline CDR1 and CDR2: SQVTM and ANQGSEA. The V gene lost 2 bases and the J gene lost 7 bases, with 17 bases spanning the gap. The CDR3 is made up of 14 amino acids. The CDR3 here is CSVEQLNTGSGYTF. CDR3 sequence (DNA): TGCAGCGTTGAACAGTTGAACACGGGTTCTGGCTACACCTTC.

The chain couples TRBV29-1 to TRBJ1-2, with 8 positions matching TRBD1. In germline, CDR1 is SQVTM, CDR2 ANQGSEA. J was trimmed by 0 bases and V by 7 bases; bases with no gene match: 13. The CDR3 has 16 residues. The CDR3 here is CSARGGQVEANYGYTF. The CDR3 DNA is TGCAGCGCCCGAGGGGGACAGGTCGAAGCTAACTATGGCTACACCTTC.

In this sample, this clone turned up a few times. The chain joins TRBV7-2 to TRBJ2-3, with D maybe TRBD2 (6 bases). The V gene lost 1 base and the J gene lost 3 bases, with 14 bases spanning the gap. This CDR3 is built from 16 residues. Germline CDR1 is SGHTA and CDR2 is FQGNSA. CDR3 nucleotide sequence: TGTGCCAGCAGCTTAGGGTCGGGACTGTTAACAGATACGCAGTATTTT. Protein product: CASSLGSGLLTDTQYF.